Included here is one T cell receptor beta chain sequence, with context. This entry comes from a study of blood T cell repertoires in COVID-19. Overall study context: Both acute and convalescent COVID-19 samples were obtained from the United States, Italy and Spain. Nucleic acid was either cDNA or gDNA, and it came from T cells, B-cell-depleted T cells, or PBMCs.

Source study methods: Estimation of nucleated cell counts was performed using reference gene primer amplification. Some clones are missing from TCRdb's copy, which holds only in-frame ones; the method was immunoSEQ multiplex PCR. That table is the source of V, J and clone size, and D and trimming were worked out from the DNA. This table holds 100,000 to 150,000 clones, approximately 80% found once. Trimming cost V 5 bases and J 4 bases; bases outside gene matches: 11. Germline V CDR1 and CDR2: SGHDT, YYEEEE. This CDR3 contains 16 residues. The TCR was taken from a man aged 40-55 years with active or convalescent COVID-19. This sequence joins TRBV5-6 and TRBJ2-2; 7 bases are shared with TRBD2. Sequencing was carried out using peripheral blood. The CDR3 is CASRRIGLGGTGELFF. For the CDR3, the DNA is TGTGCCAGCAGACGAATAGGACTAGGAGGCACCGGGGAGCTGTTTTTT. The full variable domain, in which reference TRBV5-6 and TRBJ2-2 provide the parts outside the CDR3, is DAGVTQSPTHLIKTRGQQVTLRCSPKSGHDTVSWYQQALGQGPQFIFQYYEEEERQRGNFPDRFSGHQFPNYSSELNVNALLLGDSALYLCASRRIGLGGTGELFFGEGSRLTVL.